These 6 T cell receptor beta chains were sequenced from one sample in a study of Ad26.COV2.S vaccination and SARS-CoV-2 variants. The treatment was: around 19 received Ad26.COV2.S at low or high dose, single or two shots; about five received placebo; per-sample allocation not given. On day 63 after the first injection, vaccine and placebo recipients gave samples. Generated by immunoSEQ multiplex PCR, the TCRdb table keeps only in-frame clones and is missing some. The repertoire holds 350,000 to 550,000 clones, with approximately 89% as singletons. The sample consisted of peripheral blood, taken in a trial of Ad26.COV2.S vaccine versus placebo. These TCRs come from a person aged 18 to 65 who received the Ad26.COV2.S COVID-19 vaccine or a placebo.

V gene TRBV11-2 combines with J gene TRBJ2-2; D might be TRBD1 or TRBD2, each matching 5 bases. The V gene lost 2 bases and the J gene lost 7 bases, with 8 bases spanning the gap. This CDR3 region has 13 residues. Germline values: CDR1 SGHAT, CDR2 FQNNGV. The CDR3 region is CASSLIGGGELFF. CDR3 DNA sequence: TGTGCCAGCAGCTTAATTGGGGGCGGGGAGCTGTTTTTT.

This clone was recorded only once. V and J are TRBV29-1 and TRBJ2-3; D may be TRBD1 (5 bases). This CDR3 has 15 residues. With 6 bases removed from V and 2 bases from J, the gap between germline ends came to 18 bases. The germline gives CDR1 SQVTM, CDR2 ANQGSEA. The CDR3 nucleotides are TGCAGCGTGGCTGTACAGGCGTTCGTCACAGATACGCAGTATTTT. Amino acid sequence: CSVAVQAFVTDTQYF.

J is TRBJ2-1 and V is TRBV5-1; D not certain. Trimming shortened V by 0 bases and J by 3 bases, and 13 bases separated the two germline ends. This CDR3 region has 16 residues. Germline V gives CDR1 SGHRS, CDR2 YFSETQ. The CDR3 region is CASSLGPGQIYNEQFF. The CDR3 nucleotides are TGCGCCAGCAGCTTGGGGCCGGGCCAGATCTACAATGAGCAGTTCTTC. Combining the CDR3 with reference TRBV5-1 and TRBJ2-1 gives the whole variable domain KAGVTQTPRYLIKTRGQQVTLSCSPISGHRSVSWYQQTPGQGLQFLFEYFSETQRNKGNFPGRFSGRQFSNSRSEMNVSTLELGDSALYLCASSLGPGQIYNEQFFGPGTRLTVL.

This chain joins TRBV15 and TRBJ1-6, with D uncertain. Germline-derived CDR1 and CDR2 are LNHNV and YYDKDF (reference sequence). There are 11 residues in the CDR3. V was pared by 1 base and J by 9 bases, with 1 base between. CDR3 residues: CATSRVSPLHF. CDR3 coding DNA: TGTGCCACCAGCAGAGTTTCACCCCTCCACTTT.

This chain uses TRBV18 with TRBJ1-5; 7 nucleotides agree with TRBD1. The CDR3 extends over 18 amino acids. The germline gives CDR1 KGHSH, CDR2 LQKENI. V trimming: 6 bases; J trimming: 0 bases; junction bases outside the gene matches: 14. In nucleotides, the CDR3 is TGTGCCAGCTCTTCCCTTCCCGCCGGGACAGTTAGCAATCAGCCCCAGCATTTT. Translating gives CASSSLPAGTVSNQPQHF.

V and J are TRBV29-1 and TRBJ2-3, with unresolved D. CDR1 is SQVTM and CDR2 is ANQGSEA in the germline V gene. V was clipped by 8 bases and J by 5 bases, with 8 bases between them. The CDR3 has 10 residues. The CDR3 reads CSSGLDTQYF. CDR3 DNA sequence: TGCAGCTCCGGCTTAGATACGCAGTATTTT.